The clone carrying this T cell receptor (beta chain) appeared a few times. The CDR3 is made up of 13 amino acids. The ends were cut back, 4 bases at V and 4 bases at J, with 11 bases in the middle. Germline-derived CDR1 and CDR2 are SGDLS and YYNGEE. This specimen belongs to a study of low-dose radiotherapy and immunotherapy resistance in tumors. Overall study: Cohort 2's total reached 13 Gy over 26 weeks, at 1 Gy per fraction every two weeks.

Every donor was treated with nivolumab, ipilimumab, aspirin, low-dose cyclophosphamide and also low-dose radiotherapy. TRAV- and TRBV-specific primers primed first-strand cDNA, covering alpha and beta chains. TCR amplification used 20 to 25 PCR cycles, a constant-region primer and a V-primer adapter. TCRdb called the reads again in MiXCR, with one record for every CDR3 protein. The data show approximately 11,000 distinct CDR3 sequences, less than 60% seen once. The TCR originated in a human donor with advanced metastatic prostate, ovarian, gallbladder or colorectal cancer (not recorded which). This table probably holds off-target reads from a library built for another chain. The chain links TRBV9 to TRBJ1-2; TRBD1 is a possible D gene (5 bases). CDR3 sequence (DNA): TGTGCCAGCAGCCCGGGACTGACCTATGGCTACACCTTC. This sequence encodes CASSPGLTYGYTF.